The 17 T cell receptor beta chains in this list originate from one sample, sequenced in a study of cytomegalovirus exposure and HLA in healthy donors. Both 60 Vbeta primers and 13 Jbeta primers went into the PCR. Assay: immunoSEQ multiplex PCR; the TCRdb copy retains only in-frame clones and omits some. The sample records about 98,000 clones, 80% to 90% being singletons. Source material: PBMCs. Every receptor here comes from a man aged 40-55 years in good health and CMV-seronegative.

This rearrangement joins TRBV6-6 to TRBJ2-5; D remains ambiguous. V lost 1 base, J lost 0 bases, and 6 bases lay in between. Germline CDR1 MNHNY, CDR2 SVGAGI (reference sequence). The CDR3 totals 14 residues. The DNA for the CDR3 is TGTGCCAGCAGTTACTGGGCAGACCAAGAGACCCAGTACTTC. Translating it yields CASSYWADQETQYF.

This clone showed up just a few times. The gene calls are TRBV4-1 and TRBJ1-1, with 7 bases identical to TRBD1. The germline V gene has CDR1 MGHRA and CDR2 YSYEKL. The CDR3 covers 15 residues. V shed 0 bases, J shed 11 bases, and the junction held 12 bases outside the gene matches. In DNA, the CDR3 is TGCGCCAGCAGCCAAGACGGACAGGCAGGGTCAGTGGCTTTCTTT. Its protein product is CASSQDGQAGSVAFF.

The V gene is TRBV10-3, the J gene TRBJ2-2; 12 positions match TRBD2. J was trimmed by 2 bases and V by 8 bases; bases with no gene match: 6. The CDR3 has 16 residues. Germline V gene sequence: CDR1 ENHRY, CDR2 SYGVKD. The CDR3 protein is CAISTSGGSNTGELFF. DNA of the CDR3: TGTGCCATCTCGACTAGCGGGGGCTCTAACACCGGGGAGCTGTTTTTT.

The CDR3 region is CASSMTRANYGYTF. The DNA of the CDR3 is TGTGCCAGTAGTATGACCAGGGCTAACTATGGCTACACCTTC. The chain is built from TRBV19 and TRBJ1-2; tentatively, D is TRBD1 (5 bases). Germline lookup yields CDR1 LNHDA and CDR2 SQIVND (reference sequence). V lost 3 bases, J lost 0 bases, and 8 bases lay in between. The CDR3 runs to 14 residues. Drawing the rest from reference TRBV19 and TRBJ1-2, the complete variable domain is DGGITQSPKYLFRKEGQNVTLSCEQNLNHDAMYWYRQDPGQGLRLIYYSQIVNDFQKGDIAEGYSVSREKKESFPLTVTSAQKNPTAFYLCASSMTRANYGYTFGSGTRLTVV.

This chain connects TRBV6-5 to TRBJ2-7; D call uncertain. Trimming took off 8 bases at V and 0 bases at J, with 11 bases between the two ends. The CDR3 runs 13 residues. From germline, CDR1 is MNHEY and CDR2 SVGAGI. CDR3 sequence: CASAPYSSYEQYF. CDR3 bases: TGTGCCAGCGCCCCGTACAGCTCCTACGAGCAGTACTTC.

V is TRBV18 and J is TRBJ1-3; D perhaps matches TRBD1 (5 bases). The length of the CDR3 is 14 residues. Germline CDR1 and CDR2: KGHSH and LQKENI. The germline V and J ends were trimmed by 4 bases and 4 bases, with 11 bases remaining between them. CDR3 amino acids: CASSQGQAGNTIYF. CDR3 DNA: TGTGCCAGCTCACAAGGACAAGCCGGAAACACCATATATTTT.

The J gene is TRBJ2-1, the V gene TRBV15; 7 bases are a match to TRBD1. Germline CDR1 LNHNV, CDR2 YYDKDF (reference sequence). The V segment lost 0 bases and the J segment 5 bases; nucleotides outside the gene matches: 13. This CDR3 spans 18 amino acids. The CDR3 sequence: CATSRDNRQGNINNEQFF. The DNA of the CDR3 is TGTGCCACCAGCAGAGACAACAGACAGGGCAATATTAACAATGAGCAGTTCTTC.

The chain links TRBV7-2 to TRBJ2-7; the match to TRBD1 covers 9 bases. The germline CDR1 and CDR2 sequences are SGHTA and FQGNSA. The trim removed 5 bases at V and 6 bases at J, leaving 5 bases unmatched. This CDR3 region has 13 residues. The CDR3 coding sequence is TGTGCCAGCAGCGGGGACAGGGAGGGCGAGCAGTACTTC. It specifies CASSGDREGEQYF.

The chain uses TRBV11-2 and TRBJ2-5; D not resolved. CDR3 length equals 12 residues. V dropped 1 base and J dropped 5 bases, with 5 bases sitting between them. The V gene's germline CDR1 is SGHAT and CDR2 FQNNGV. The CDR3 loop reads CASSLALETQYF. The DNA of the CDR3 is TGTGCCAGCAGCTTAGCATTGGAGACCCAGTACTTC.

The gene calls are TRBV4-2 and TRBJ1-4; 7 nucleotides align to TRBD1. With V trimmed by 1 base and J by 0 bases, 8 bases remained unmatched. The V gene's germline CDR1 is LGHNA and CDR2 YNFKEQ. This CDR3 is built from 18 residues. In DNA form, the CDR3 reads TGTGCCAGCAGCCAAGCGTGGGACAGAATGACAACTAATGAAAAACTGTTTTTT. This encodes CASSQAWDRMTTNEKLFF.

The V gene is TRBV18, the J gene TRBJ1-4, with D possibly matching TRBD1 (5 bases). This CDR3 is built from 14 residues. Germline V gives CDR1 KGHSH, CDR2 LQKENI. V dropped 3 bases and J dropped 11 bases, with 16 bases sitting between them. CDR3 DNA: TGTGCCAGCTCACCGGCAGGGTGGTATAAGAAACTGTTTTTT. Residues: CASSPAGWYKKLFF.

V gene TRBV28 combines with J gene TRBJ1-1; 7 nucleotides line up with TRBD1. The CDR3 runs to 14 residues. V lost 1 base and J lost 4; bases outside the gene matches: 3. Germline V CDR1 and CDR2: MDHEN, SYDVKM. This CDR3 reads CASSLFDRATEAFF. CDR3 in DNA: TGTGCCAGCAGTTTATTTGACAGGGCCACTGAAGCTTTCTTT.

The chain is built from TRBV6-1 and TRBJ2-2; possibly TRBD1 for D (6 bases). The V and J ends lost 3 bases and 9 bases respectively, with 11 bases between them. The CDR3 contains 13 residues. The germline CDR1 and CDR2 sequences are MNHNS and SASEGT. The CDR3 region has the DNA TGTGCCAGCAGTGAGCACAGGGCCAGGGAGCTGTTTTTT. Translating gives CASSEHRARELFF.

The rearrangement links TRBV7-9 to TRBJ1-4, with a tentative D call TRBD1 (5 bases). Trimming removed 0 bases at V and 6 bases at J, with 14 bases between. The CDR3 runs 16 residues. Germline CDR1 SEHNR, CDR2 FQNEAQ (reference sequence). DNA of the CDR3: TGTGCCAGCAGCTTAGCCACCCTACCAGGGTATGAAAAACTGTTTTTT. Its translation: CASSLATLPGYEKLFF.

The chain is built from TRBV7-8 and TRBJ1-5; perhaps TRBD1 as D (5 bases). The CDR3 length is 15 residues. Looked up from germline, CDR1 is SGHVS and CDR2 is FQNEAQ. V gave up 5 bases and J gave up 0 bases, with 11 bases separating them. The CDR3 region is CASSLTDTSNQPQHF. The CDR3 region has the DNA TGTGCCAGCAGCCTGACGGACACTAGCAATCAGCCCCAGCATTTT.

The rearrangement uses TRBV6-1 and TRBJ2-7; TRBD1 matches 10 bases. The CDR3 totals 15 residues. Germline V lookup: CDR1 MNHNS, CDR2 SASEGT. J was trimmed by 3 bases and V by 5 bases; bases with no gene match: 7. DNA of the CDR3: TGTGCCAGCAGTCCCCTCGGGACAGGGGACTACGAGCAGTACTTC. Translating it yields CASSPLGTGDYEQYF.

Concerning this clone itself: The germline gene is not matched at one end of the junction; a read error may be the cause. The chain uses TRBV7-9 and TRBJ1-2, with TRBD1 matching over 7 bases. The CDR3 extends over 14 amino acids. Germline V gene lookup returns CDR1 SEHNR and CDR2 FQNEAQ (reference sequence). CDR3 DNA: TGTTCCAGCAGCTTAGGAGACAGGGTCTATGGCTACACCTTC. It codes for CSSSLGDRVYGYTF. Full variable domain (rest looked up from reference TRBV7-9 and TRBJ1-2): DTGVSQNPRHKITKRGQNVTFRCDPISEHNRLYWYRQTLGQGPEFLTYFQNEAQLEKSRLLSDRFSAERPKGSFSTLEIQRTEQGDSAMYLCSSSLGDRVYGYTFGSGTRLTVV.